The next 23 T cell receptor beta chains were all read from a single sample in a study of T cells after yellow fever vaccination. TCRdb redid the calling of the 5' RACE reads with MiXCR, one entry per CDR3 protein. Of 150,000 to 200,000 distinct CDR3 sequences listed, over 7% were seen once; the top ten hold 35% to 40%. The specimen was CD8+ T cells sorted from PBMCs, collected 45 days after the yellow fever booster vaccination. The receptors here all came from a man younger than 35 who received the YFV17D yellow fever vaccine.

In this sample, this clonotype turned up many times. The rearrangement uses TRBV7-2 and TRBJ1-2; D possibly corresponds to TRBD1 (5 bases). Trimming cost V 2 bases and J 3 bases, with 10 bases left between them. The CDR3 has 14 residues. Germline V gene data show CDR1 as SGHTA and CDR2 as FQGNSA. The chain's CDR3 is CASSLLGADYGYTF. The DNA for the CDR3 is TGTGCCAGCAGCTTATTAGGGGCAGACTATGGCTACACCTTC.

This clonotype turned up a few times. The CDR3 reads CASSPLKGVDEQFF. The CDR3 region has the DNA TGCGCCAGCAGCCCTCTAAAGGGGGTCGATGAGCAGTTCTTC. V usage is TRBV4-3 and J usage is TRBJ2-1; tentatively, D is TRBD1 (6 bases). Deletions cut 4 bases from V and 8 bases from J, with 15 bases between. The CDR3 has 14 residues. The germline V gene has CDR1 LGHNA and CDR2 YSLEER.

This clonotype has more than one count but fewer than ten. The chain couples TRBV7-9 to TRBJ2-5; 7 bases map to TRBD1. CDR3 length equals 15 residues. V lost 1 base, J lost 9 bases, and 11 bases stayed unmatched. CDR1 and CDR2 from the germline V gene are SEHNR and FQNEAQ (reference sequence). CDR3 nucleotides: TGTGCCAGCAGCTTAGTTGCAAGGGGACAGAAGGCCCAGTACTTC. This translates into CASSLVARGQKAQYF.

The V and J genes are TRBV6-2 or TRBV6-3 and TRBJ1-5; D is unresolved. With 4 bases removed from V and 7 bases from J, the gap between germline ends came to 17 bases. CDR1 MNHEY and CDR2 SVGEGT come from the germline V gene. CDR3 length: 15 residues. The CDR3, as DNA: TGTGCCAGCAGTTCCGGCGGGGAAGGCTTCCAGCCCCAGCATTTT. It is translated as CASSSGGEGFQPQHF.

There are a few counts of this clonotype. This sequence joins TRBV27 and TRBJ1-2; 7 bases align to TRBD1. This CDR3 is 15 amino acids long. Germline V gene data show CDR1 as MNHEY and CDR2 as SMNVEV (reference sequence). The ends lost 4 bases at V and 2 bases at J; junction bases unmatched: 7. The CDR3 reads CASSYLGQANYGYTF. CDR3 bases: TGTGCCAGCAGTTACCTCGGACAGGCAAACTATGGCTACACCTTC.

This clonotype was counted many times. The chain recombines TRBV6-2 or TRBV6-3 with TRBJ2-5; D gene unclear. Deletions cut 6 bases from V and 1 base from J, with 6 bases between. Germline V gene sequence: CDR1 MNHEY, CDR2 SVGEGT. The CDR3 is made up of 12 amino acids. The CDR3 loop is CASRTLQETQYF. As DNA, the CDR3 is TGTGCCAGCAGGACGCTCCAAGAGACCCAGTACTTC.

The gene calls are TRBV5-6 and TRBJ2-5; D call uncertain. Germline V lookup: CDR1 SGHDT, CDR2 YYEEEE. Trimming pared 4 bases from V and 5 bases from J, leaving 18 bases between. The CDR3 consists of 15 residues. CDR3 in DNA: TGTGCCAGCAGCCACGGCCGACCTTGGATGGAGACCCAGTACTTC. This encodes CASSHGRPWMETQYF.

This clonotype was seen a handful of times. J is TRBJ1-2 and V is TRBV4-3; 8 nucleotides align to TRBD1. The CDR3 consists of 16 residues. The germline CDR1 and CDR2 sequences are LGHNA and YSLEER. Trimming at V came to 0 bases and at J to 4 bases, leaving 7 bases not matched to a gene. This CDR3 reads CASSQDRGGTGYGYTF. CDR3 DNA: TGCGCCAGCAGCCAAGATAGGGGCGGGACAGGCTATGGCTACACCTTC.

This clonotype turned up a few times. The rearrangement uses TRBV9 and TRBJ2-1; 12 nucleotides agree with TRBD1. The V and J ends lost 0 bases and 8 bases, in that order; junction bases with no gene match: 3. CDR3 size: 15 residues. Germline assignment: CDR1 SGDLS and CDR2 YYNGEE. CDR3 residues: CASSVVGQGAYEQFF. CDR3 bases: TGTGCCAGCAGCGTAGTGGGACAGGGGGCTTATGAGCAGTTCTTC.

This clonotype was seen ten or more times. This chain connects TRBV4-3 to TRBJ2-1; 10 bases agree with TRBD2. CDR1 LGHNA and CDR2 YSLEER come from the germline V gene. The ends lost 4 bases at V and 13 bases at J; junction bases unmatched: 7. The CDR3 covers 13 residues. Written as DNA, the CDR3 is TGCGCCAGCAGCCTCGGACTAGCGGTAGTTCAGTTCTTC. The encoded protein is CASSLGLAVVQFF.

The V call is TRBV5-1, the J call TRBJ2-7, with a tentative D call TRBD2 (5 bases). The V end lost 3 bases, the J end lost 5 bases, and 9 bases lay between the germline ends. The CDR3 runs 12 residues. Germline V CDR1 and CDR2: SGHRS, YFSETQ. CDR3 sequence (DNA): TGCGCCAGCAGCTACGTCGGGGACGAGCAGTACTTC. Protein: CASSYVGDEQYF.

CDR3 protein: CASSLAGGGLYEQYF. CDR3 nucleotide sequence: TGTGCCAGCAGCTTGGCCGGAGGGGGGCTATACGAGCAGTACTTC. The V call is TRBV5-8, the J call TRBJ2-7, with D perhaps TRBD1 or TRBD2 (6 bases each). CDR3 length: 15 residues. Germline V gives CDR1 SGHTS, CDR2 YDEGEE. Trimming removed 0 bases from V and 4 bases from J, with 14 bases in between.

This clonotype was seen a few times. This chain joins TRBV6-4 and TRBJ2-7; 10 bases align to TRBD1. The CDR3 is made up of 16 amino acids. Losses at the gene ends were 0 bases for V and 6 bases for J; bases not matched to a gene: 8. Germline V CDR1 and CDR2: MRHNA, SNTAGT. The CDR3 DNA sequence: TGTGCCAGCAGTGACTCGATGGACAGGGGGGCCTCCGAGCAGTACGTC. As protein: CASSDSMDRGASEQYV.

CDR3 sequence reads: CASSDKLAGTADTQYF. The DNA of the CDR3 is TGTGCCAGCAGCGACAAACTAGCGGGGACGGCAGATACGCAGTATTTT. The gene calls are TRBV7-2 and TRBJ2-3; TRBD2 aligns across 10 bases. This CDR3 is built from 16 residues. V was pared by 5 bases and J by 4 bases, with 9 bases of the junction left unmatched. Germline V gene data show CDR1 as SGHTA and CDR2 as FQGNSA.

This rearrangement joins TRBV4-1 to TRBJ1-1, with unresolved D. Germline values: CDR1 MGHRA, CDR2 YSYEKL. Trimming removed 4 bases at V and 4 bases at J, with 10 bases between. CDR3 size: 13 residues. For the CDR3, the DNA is TGCGCCAGCAGCCCTAGACATGGCACTGAAGCTTTCTTT. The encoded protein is CASSPRHGTEAFF.

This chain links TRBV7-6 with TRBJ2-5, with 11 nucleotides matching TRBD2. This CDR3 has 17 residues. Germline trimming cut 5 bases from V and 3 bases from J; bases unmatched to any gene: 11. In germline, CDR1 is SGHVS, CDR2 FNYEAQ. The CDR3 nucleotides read TGTGCCAGCAGCCCATTCGCATCGGGACTAGCGGAAGAGACCCAGTACTTC. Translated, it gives CASSPFASGLAEETQYF.

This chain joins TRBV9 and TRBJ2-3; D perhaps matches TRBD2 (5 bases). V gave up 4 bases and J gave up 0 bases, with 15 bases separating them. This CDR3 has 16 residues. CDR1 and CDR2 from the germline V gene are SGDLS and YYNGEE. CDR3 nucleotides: TGTGCCAGCAGCACGGACTGGACCACTAGCACAGATACGCAGTATTTT. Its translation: CASSTDWTTSTDTQYF.

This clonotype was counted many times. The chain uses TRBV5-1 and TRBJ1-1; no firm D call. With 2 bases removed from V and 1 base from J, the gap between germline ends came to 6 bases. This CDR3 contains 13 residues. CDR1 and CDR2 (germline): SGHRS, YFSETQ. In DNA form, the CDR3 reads TGCGCCAGCAGCTTCCTAGCGAACACTGAAGCTTTCTTT. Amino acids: CASSFLANTEAFF.

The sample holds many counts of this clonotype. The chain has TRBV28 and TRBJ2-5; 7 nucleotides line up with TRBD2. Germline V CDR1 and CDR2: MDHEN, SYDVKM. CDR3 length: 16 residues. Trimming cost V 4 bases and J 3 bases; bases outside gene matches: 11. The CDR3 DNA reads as TGTGCCAGCAGTTCACCTTTGGAGCGGGGTGAAGAGACCCAGTACTTC. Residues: CASSSPLERGEETQYF.

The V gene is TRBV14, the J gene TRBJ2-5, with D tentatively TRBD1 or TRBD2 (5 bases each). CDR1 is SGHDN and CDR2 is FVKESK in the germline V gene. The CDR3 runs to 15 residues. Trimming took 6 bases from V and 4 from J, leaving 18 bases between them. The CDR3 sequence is CASSSGRLLGETQYF. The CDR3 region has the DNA TGTGCCAGCAGTTCGGGGCGACTACTGGGAGAGACCCAGTACTTC.

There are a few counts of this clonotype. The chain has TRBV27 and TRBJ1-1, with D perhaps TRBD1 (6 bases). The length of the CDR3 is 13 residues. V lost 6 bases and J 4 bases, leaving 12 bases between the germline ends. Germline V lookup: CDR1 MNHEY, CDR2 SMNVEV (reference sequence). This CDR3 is CASRLTGFTEAFF. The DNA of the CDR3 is TGTGCCAGCAGGTTAACAGGGTTCACTGAAGCTTTCTTT.

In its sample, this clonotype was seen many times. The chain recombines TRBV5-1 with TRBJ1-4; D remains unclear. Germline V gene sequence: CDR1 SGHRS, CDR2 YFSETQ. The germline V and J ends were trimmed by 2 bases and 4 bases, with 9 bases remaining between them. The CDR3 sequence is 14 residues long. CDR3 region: CASSFRRFNEKLFF. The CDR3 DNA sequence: TGCGCCAGCAGCTTCAGACGCTTTAATGAAAAACTGTTTTTT.

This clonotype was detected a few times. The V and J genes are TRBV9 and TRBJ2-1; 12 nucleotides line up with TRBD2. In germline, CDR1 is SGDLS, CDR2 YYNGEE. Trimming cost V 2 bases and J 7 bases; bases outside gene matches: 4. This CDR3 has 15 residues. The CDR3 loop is CASSVTSGGLNEQFF. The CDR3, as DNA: TGTGCCAGCAGCGTCACTAGCGGGGGGCTTAATGAGCAGTTCTTC.